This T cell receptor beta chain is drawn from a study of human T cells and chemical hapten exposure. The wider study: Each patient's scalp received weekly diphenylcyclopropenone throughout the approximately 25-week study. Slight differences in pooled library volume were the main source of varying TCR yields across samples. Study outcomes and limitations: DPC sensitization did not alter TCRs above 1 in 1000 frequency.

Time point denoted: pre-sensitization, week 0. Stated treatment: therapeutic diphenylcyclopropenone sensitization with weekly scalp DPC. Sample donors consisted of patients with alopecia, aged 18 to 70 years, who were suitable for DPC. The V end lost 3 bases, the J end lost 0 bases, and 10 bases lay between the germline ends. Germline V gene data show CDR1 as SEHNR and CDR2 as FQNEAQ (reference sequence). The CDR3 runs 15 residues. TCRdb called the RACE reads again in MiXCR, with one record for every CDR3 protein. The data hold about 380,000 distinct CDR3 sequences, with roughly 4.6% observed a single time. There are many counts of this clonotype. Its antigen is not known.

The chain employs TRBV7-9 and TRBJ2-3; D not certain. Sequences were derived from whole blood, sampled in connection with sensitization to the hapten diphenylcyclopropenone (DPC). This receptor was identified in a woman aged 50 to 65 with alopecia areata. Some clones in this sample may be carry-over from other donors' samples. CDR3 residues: CASSFAASSTDTQYF. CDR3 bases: TGTGCCAGCAGCTTCGCAGCTTCGAGCACAGATACGCAGTATTTT.